A selection of T cell receptor beta chains follows, all from one sample in a study of metastatic and nonmetastatic thyroid tumors. TCRdb reassembled clones from the PCR reads with MiXCR. In the table there are 15,000 to 20,000 clones, approximately 24% of which are singletons. The specimen sequenced was tumor tissue. Source of these receptors: a female donor with papillary thyroid cancer or a benign thyroid nodule (not recorded which). Some clones in this sample may be carry-over from other donors' samples. The CDR3 runs from the conserved cysteine through the conserved F or W. D genes are given only for firm matches. Some rows have no size entry. The others give once, few or many, or a class for an expanded clone.

abundance: many; v_gene: TRBV9; d_gene: TRBD2; j_gene: TRBJ2-3; CDR3nt: TGTGCCAGCAGCGTAGAGGGTCGGGGGGGGCAAGGAGATACGCAGTATTTT; CDR3aa: CASSVEGRGGQGDTQYF
abundance: many; v_gene: TRBV28; d_gene: -; j_gene: TRBJ1-2; CDR3nt: TGTGCCAGCAGTTTAGGAGACCTCTATGGCTACACCTTC; CDR3aa: CASSLGDLYGYTF
abundance: many; v_gene: TRBV6-1; d_gene: -; j_gene: TRBJ2-1; CDR3nt: TGTGCCAGCAGCTGGGACTACAGGGGCAATGAGCAGTTCTTC; CDR3aa: CASSWDYRGNEQFF
abundance: -; v_gene: TRBV28; d_gene: -; j_gene: TRBJ2-6; CDR3nt: TGTCCCAGCAGTCTAAGCTACAGGGCTGGGGCCAACGTCCTTACTTTC; CDR3aa: CPSSLSYRAGANVLTF
abundance: -; v_gene: TRBV11-2; d_gene: -; j_gene: TRBJ2-7; CDR3nt: TGTGCCAGCAGCCCCCCCGGACAGAATTACGAGCAGTACTTC; CDR3aa: CASSPPGQNYEQYF
abundance: many; v_gene: TRBV4-1; d_gene: -; j_gene: TRBJ1-1; CDR3nt: TGCGCCAGCAGCCAAGGTATCGGGGAGAAAGCTTTCTTT; CDR3aa: CASSQGIGEKAFF
abundance: -; v_gene: TRBV5-1; d_gene: TRBD1; j_gene: TRBJ1-6; CDR3nt: TGCGCCAGCAGCTTAGGGGGACAGTGGTATAATTTACCCCTCCACTTT; CDR3aa: CASSLGGQWYNLPLHF
abundance: many; v_gene: TRBV6-1; d_gene: -; j_gene: TRBJ1-1; CDR3nt: TGTGCCGCGTGGGGGCCGAGCACTGAAGCTTTCTTT; CDR3aa: CAAWGPSTEAFF
abundance: many; v_gene: TRBV19; d_gene: TRBD1; j_gene: TRBJ1-1; CDR3nt: TGTGCCAGTAGTGATCCCCAGGGGGCGCGGAACACTGAAGCTTTCTTT; CDR3aa: CASSDPQGARNTEAFF
abundance: -; v_gene: TRBV11-3; d_gene: -; j_gene: TRBJ2-2; CDR3nt: TGTGCCAGCAGCTCTAACACCGGGGAGCTGTTTTTT; CDR3aa: CASSSNTGELFF
abundance: many; v_gene: TRBV10-2; d_gene: TRBD2; j_gene: TRBJ2-5; CDR3nt: TGCGCCAGCAGTGAGCCGGGACTAGCGGTAGAGACCCAGTACTTC; CDR3aa: CASSEPGLAVETQYF
abundance: -; v_gene: TRBV20-1; d_gene: -; j_gene: TRBJ2-2; CDR3nt: TGCAGTTCTAGAGATTTGATTCGGGGGCCGAACACCGGGGAGCTGTTTTTT; CDR3aa: CSSRDLIRGPNTGELFF
abundance: many; v_gene: TRBV20-1; d_gene: -; j_gene: TRBJ1-1; CDR3nt: TGCAGTGCCAGGCAGGGATTATGGACTGAAGCTTTCTTT; CDR3aa: CSARQGLWTEAFF
abundance: -; v_gene: TRBV28; d_gene: -; j_gene: TRBJ2-5; CDR3nt: TGTGCCAGCACATCTAGTGGGCGAATGGCCCAGTACTTC; CDR3aa: CASTSSGRMAQYF
abundance: -; v_gene: TRBV19; d_gene: -; j_gene: TRBJ1-5; CDR3nt: TGTGCCATCCGACCGGGACATGGAATTTATGGCAATCAACCCCAGCATTTT; CDR3aa: CAIRPGHGIYGNQPQHF
abundance: -; v_gene: TRBV9; d_gene: TRBD2; j_gene: TRBJ2-1; CDR3nt: TGTGCCAGCAGCACCAAGCTAGCGGGAGGGCCCGGTGAGCAGTTCTTC; CDR3aa: CASSTKLAGGPGEQFF
abundance: many; v_gene: TRBV6-5; d_gene: TRBD1; j_gene: TRBJ2-2; CDR3nt: TGTGCCAGCAGTTACTCGCTAGGGACAGCGAACACCGGGGAGCTGTTTTTT; CDR3aa: CASSYSLGTANTGELFF
abundance: many; v_gene: TRBV30; d_gene: -; j_gene: TRBJ2-1; CDR3nt: TGTGCCTGGGGCGGTTCTATCTACAATGAGCAGTTCTTC; CDR3aa: CAWGGSIYNEQFF
abundance: many; v_gene: TRBV2; d_gene: -; j_gene: TRBJ1-6; CDR3nt: TGTGCCAGCAAGCTAGAGGGTCTCAATTCACCCCTCCACTTT; CDR3aa: CASKLEGLNSPLHF
abundance: many; v_gene: TRBV11-2; d_gene: -; j_gene: TRBJ1-1; CDR3nt: TGTGCCAGCAGCTTACGGGGAAACACTGAAGCTTTCTTT; CDR3aa: CASSLRGNTEAFF
abundance: many; v_gene: TRBV7-9; d_gene: -; j_gene: TRBJ1-2; CDR3nt: TGTGCCAGCAGCTCTTCCGGGACAAGCGGCTACACCTTC; CDR3aa: CASSSSGTSGYTF
abundance: -; v_gene: TRBV6-2/TRBV6-3; d_gene: -; j_gene: TRBJ1-6; CDR3nt: TGTGCCAGCAGTTACTCCGAGGGGACGAGATCACCCCTCCACTTT; CDR3aa: CASSYSEGTRSPLHF
abundance: many; v_gene: TRBV9; d_gene: TRBD1; j_gene: TRBJ1-1; CDR3nt: TGTGCCAGCAGCGGGGCGGGGACAGCCACCATGAACACTGAAGCTTTCTTT; CDR3aa: CASSGAGTATMNTEAFF
abundance: many; v_gene: TRBV7-6; d_gene: -; j_gene: TRBJ2-5; CDR3nt: TGTGCCAGCAGCTTAGAACTTCAAGAGACCCAGTACTTC; CDR3aa: CASSLELQETQYF
abundance: many; v_gene: TRBV10-2; d_gene: TRBD2; j_gene: TRBJ2-3; CDR3nt: TGCGCCAGCAGCACTAGCGGGGGGCGCCCACTCACAGATACGCAGTATTTT; CDR3aa: CASSTSGGRPLTDTQYF
abundance: -; v_gene: TRBV4-2; d_gene: -; j_gene: TRBJ1-5; CDR3nt: TGTGCCAGCAGCCAGTTTGGTACGAGCAATCAGCCCCAGCATTTT; CDR3aa: CASSQFGTSNQPQHF
abundance: many; v_gene: TRBV20-1; d_gene: -; j_gene: TRBJ2-3; CDR3nt: TGCAGTGCCCCGGGCAGCGGCACAGATACGCAGTATTTT; CDR3aa: CSAPGSGTDTQYF
abundance: few; v_gene: TRBV19; d_gene: -; j_gene: TRBJ2-3; CDR3nt: TGTGCCAGCTCCCATCCAAGCGTAGATACGCAGTATTTT; CDR3aa: CASSHPSVDTQYF
abundance: -; v_gene: TRBV20-1; d_gene: -; j_gene: TRBJ1-2; CDR3nt: TGCAGTGCAACAGGAGTTGGGGATGTCGGCTACACCTTC; CDR3aa: CSATGVGDVGYTF
abundance: many; v_gene: TRBV7-6; d_gene: -; j_gene: TRBJ2-3; CDR3nt: TGTGCCAGCAGCTTAGGGGGACGCACAGATACGCAGTATTTT; CDR3aa: CASSLGGRTDTQYF
abundance: few; v_gene: TRBV27; d_gene: -; j_gene: TRBJ2-7; CDR3nt: TGTGCCAGCAGTTCCGGGTCGGGACCGACGCCTTACGAGCAGTACTTC; CDR3aa: CASSSGSGPTPYEQYF
abundance: -; v_gene: TRBV7-8; d_gene: -; j_gene: TRBJ2-3; CDR3nt: TGTGCCAGCAGCCCCCGGGACTCCGGAGTAGATACGCAGTATTTT; CDR3aa: CASSPRDSGVDTQYF
abundance: medium-sized; v_gene: TRBV20-1; d_gene: -; j_gene: TRBJ2-2; CDR3nt: TGCAGTGCTAGAGGAGGGGGGTCGGCCGGGGAGCTGTTTTTT; CDR3aa: CSARGGGSAGELFF
abundance: many; v_gene: TRBV10-3; d_gene: TRBD2; j_gene: TRBJ2-7; CDR3nt: TGTGCCATCAGTGAGTTCGGCCTAGCGGGAGTCTACGAGCAGTACTTC; CDR3aa: CAISEFGLAGVYEQYF
abundance: few; v_gene: TRBV6-5; d_gene: -; j_gene: TRBJ1-2; CDR3nt: TGTGCCAGCAGTTACTTGGACCGCCCTAACTATGTCTACACCTTC; CDR3aa: CASSYLDRPNYVYTF
abundance: -; v_gene: TRBV6-1; d_gene: -; j_gene: TRBJ2-5; CDR3nt: TGTGCCAGCAGTGAAGGGGGGGTGGGAGAGACCCAGTACTTC; CDR3aa: CASSEGGVGETQYF
abundance: few; v_gene: TRBV10-3; d_gene: -; j_gene: TRBJ1-5; CDR3nt: TGTGCCATCAGTGACCGGGAAGTAGCGCAGCCCCAGCATTTT; CDR3aa: CAISDREVAQPQHF
abundance: -; v_gene: TRBV20-1; d_gene: TRBD2; j_gene: TRBJ2-7; CDR3nt: TGCAGTGCTAGAGATCAGGGCGGGGGGGCACACGAGCAGTACTTC; CDR3aa: CSARDQGGGAHEQYF
abundance: many; v_gene: TRBV5-4; d_gene: -; j_gene: TRBJ2-7; CDR3nt: TGTGCCAGCAGCTTGGACATCTCCTACGAGCAGTACTTC; CDR3aa: CASSLDISYEQYF
abundance: many; v_gene: TRBV9; d_gene: TRBD2; j_gene: TRBJ2-3; CDR3nt: TGTGCCAGCAGCGTAGTTAGCGGGGGGGCTAATACGCAGTATTTT; CDR3aa: CASSVVSGGANTQYF
abundance: many; v_gene: TRBV28; d_gene: -; j_gene: TRBJ2-5; CDR3nt: TGTGCCAGCAGTTTATCAACCAGGGGAGGGGAGACCCAGTACTTC; CDR3aa: CASSLSTRGGETQYF
abundance: many; v_gene: TRBV12-5; d_gene: -; j_gene: TRBJ2-7; CDR3nt: TGTGCTAGTGGTTCCAATGACAGGCTCCCCTACGAGCAGTACTTC; CDR3aa: CASGSNDRLPYEQYF
abundance: many; v_gene: TRBV11-3; d_gene: -; j_gene: TRBJ2-2; CDR3nt: TGTGCCAGCAGCTCTCGTGGTAGCGGTAACACCGGGGAGCTGTTTTTT; CDR3aa: CASSSRGSGNTGELFF